This TCR beta chain is drawn from a study of technical replicates of blood from several donors. The data were produced by immunoSEQ multiplex PCR, yet TCRdb's version contains in-frame clones alone and is incomplete. Of some 70,000 clones listed, 95% to 97% are singletons. V trimming: 6 bases; J trimming: 7 bases; junction bases outside the gene matches: 6. Germline-derived CDR1 and CDR2 are KGHSH and LQKENI. The CDR3 is 13 amino acids. The sequence derives from a human donor in good health. V gene TRBV18 combines with J gene TRBJ2-1, with 7 bases aligning to TRBD1. The material sequenced was T cells isolated from PBMCs. As DNA, the CDR3 is TGTGCCAGCTCCCGCACACAGGGGAATGAGCAGTTCTTC. It translates to CASSRTQGNEQFF.